This T cell receptor beta chain was found in a study of T-cell memory formation after mild COVID-19. Study-level points and caveats: The study detected some responding clones in pre-infection memory, suggesting cross-reactive memory joined. A balance of CD4 and CD8 characterized clones contracting day 15 to 85, whereas later expanders leaned CD4+. Of the contracting clones, CD4+ ones lay mainly in CM and EM, and CD8+ ones in EMRA.

This clonotype was counted a few times. No antigen is known for it. With constant-segment primers, 5'RACE yielded cDNA libraries of TCR alpha and TCR beta that carried sample barcodes and UMIs. TCRdb redid the calling of the 5' RACE reads with MiXCR, one entry per CDR3 protein. The top ten clones hold approximately 23% of a sample with more than 250,000 distinct CDR3 sequences, under 20% of them seen once. CDR3 length equals 14 residues. The gene calls are TRBV12-1 and TRBJ2-4. TRBV12-1 is a pseudogene locus. The TCR sequence derives from a young man who had mild COVID-19 (a few samples of this study predate the infection). Cell type and time point are not known. The specimen was PBMCs or a T cell subset sorted from them (not recorded which). For the CDR3, the DNA is TGTGCCAGCGCCGACGGGTTGGCCAAAAACATTCAGTACTTC. It translates to CASADGLAKNIQYF.